This TCR beta chain was observed in a study of CD8 T cells in Susac syndrome. Study overall: Clinical remission applied to roughly 8 sequenced Susac syndrome patients, and five or six had active disease. Overall study findings and caveats: TEMRA cells and active patients showed peak Susac CD8+ clonal expansion.

Points on this clonotype: Antigen specificity is unknown.

CDR3 length: 19 residues. The V gene's germline CDR1 is SGHVS and CDR2 FNYEAQ. The trim removed 5 bases at V and 0 bases at J, leaving 16 bases unmatched. Reverse transcription of roughly 0.5 to 1 ug RNA was carried out with random hexamers. Each CDR3 protein is one row after TCRdb ran MiXCR on the immunoSEQ multiplex PCR reads. The top ten clones hold approximately 0.15% of a sample with approximately 190,000 distinct CDR3 sequences, 85% to 95% of them seen once. The Susac syndrome patients fit the recently defined diagnostic criteria for definite or probable disease. The sample comprised CD8+ T cells from PBMCs. This rearrangement joins TRBV7-6 to TRBJ2-7; 10 positions match TRBD2. The origin of this receptor is a human donor with Susac syndrome. The CDR3 sequence is CASSPRGGLAGASSYEQYF. The CDR3 region has the DNA TGTGCCAGCAGCCCCAGGGGGGGGCTAGCGGGGGCCTCCTCCTACGAGCAGTACTTC.